The entry that follows covers one TCR beta chain sequence. The sample is drawn from a study of neoadjuvant anti-PD-1 for oral cavity cancer. Overall study: Patients without progression received a fourth nivolumab dose around day 43, then surgical resection on days 50-56.

Germline loops: CDR1 MNHEY, CDR2 SVGAGI. The trim removed 6 bases at V and 3 bases at J, leaving 6 bases unmatched. This CDR3 comprises 15 residues. The assay was immunoSEQ multiplex PCR, and TCRdb's table has in-frame clones only and misses some. The sample lists some 61,000 clones; about 88% were seen once. Time point described: after neoadjuvant nivolumab, at surgical resection. These oral cavity squamous cell carcinomas were HPV-negative and locally advanced. The V gene is TRBV6-5, the J gene TRBJ2-3; 10 nucleotides match TRBD2. This TCR was recovered from a person aged 35-79 years with oral cavity squamous cell carcinoma. The sequences come from PBMCs, collected after nivolumab (anti-PD-1) treatment. CDR3 amino acids: CASRTGTSATDTQYF. DNA for the CDR3: TGTGCCAGCAGAACCGGGACTAGCGCGACAGATACGCAGTATTTT.